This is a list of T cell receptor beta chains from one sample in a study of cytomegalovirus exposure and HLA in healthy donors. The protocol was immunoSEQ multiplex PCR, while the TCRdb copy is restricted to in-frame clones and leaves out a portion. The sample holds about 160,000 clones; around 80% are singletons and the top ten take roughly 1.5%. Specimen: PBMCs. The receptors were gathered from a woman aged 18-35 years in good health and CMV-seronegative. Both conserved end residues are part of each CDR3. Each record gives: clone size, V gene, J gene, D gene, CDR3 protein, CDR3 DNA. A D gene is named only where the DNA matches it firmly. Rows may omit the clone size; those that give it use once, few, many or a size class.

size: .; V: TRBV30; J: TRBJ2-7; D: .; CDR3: CAWSVQQGYEQYF; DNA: TGTGCCTGGAGTGTACAACAGGGCTACGAGCAGTACTTC
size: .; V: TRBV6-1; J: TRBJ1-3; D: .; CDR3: CASSENAGDGGNTIYF; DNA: TGTGCCAGCAGTGAGAATGCAGGGGACGGTGGAAACACCATATATTTT
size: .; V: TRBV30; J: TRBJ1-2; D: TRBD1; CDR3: CAWTHPGQGLKRF; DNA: TGTGCCTGGACCCATCCGGGACAGGGGCTTAAACGGTTC
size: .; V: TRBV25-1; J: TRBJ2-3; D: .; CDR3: CASSERQGYDTQYF; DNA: TGTGCCAGCAGTGAAAGGCAGGGGTACGATACGCAGTATTTT
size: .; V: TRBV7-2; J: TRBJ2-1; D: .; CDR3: CASHKWGSNEQFF; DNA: TGTGCCAGCCATAAATGGGGCAGCAATGAGCAGTTCTTC
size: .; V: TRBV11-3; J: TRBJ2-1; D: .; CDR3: CASSLGQVPGNEQFF; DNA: TGTGCCAGCAGCTTAGGTCAGGTTCCAGGTAATGAGCAGTTCTTC
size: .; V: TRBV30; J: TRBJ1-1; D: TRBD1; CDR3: CAWSTGQGILNTEAFF; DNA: TGTGCCTGGAGTACCGGACAGGGGATTTTGAACACTGAAGCTTTCTTT
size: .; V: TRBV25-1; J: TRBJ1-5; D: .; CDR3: CASSQNSNQPQHF; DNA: TGTGCCAGCAGCCAGAATAGCAATCAGCCCCAGCATTTT
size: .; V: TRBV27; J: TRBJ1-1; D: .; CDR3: CASSSRALNTEAFF; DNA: TGTGCCAGCAGTTCCAGGGCTTTGAACACTGAAGCTTTCTTT
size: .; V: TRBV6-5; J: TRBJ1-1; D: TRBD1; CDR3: CASIARQGAEAFF; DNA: TGTGCCAGCATCGCCCGACAGGGCGCCGAAGCTTTCTTT
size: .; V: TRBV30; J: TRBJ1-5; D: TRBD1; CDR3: CAWSSGTGNQPQHF; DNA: TGTGCCTGGAGCTCCGGGACAGGCAATCAGCCCCAGCATTTT
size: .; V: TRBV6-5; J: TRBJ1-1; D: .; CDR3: CASTRDLGGTEAFF; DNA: TGTGCCAGCACGCGAGACTTAGGGGGCACTGAAGCTTTCTTT
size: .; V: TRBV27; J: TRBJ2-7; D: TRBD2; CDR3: CASSLSIRRGGPFEQYF; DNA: TGTGCCAGCAGTTTATCGATTCGGCGGGGGGGCCCCTTCGAGCAGTACTTC
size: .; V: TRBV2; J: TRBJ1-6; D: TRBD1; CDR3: CASSGTGTVGSPLHF; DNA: TGTGCCAGCAGCGGGACCGGGACAGTGGGGTCACCCCTCCACTTT
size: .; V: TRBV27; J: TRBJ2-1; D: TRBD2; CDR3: CASSPPPSLAGRHNEQFF; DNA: TGTGCCAGCAGTCCTCCCCCCTCACTAGCGGGACGCCACAATGAGCAGTTCTTC
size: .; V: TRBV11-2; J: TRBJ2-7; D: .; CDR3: CASSDLNAGYEQYF; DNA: TGTGCCAGCAGTGACTTGAACGCTGGTTACGAGCAGTACTTC
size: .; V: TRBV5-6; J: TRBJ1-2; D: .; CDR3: CASSLVQINYGYTF; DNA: TGTGCCAGCAGCTTGGTACAGATTAACTATGGCTACACCTTC
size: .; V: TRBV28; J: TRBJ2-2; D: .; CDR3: CASSGTSNTGELFF; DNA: TGTGCCAGCTCCGGGACTTCGAACACCGGGGAGCTGTTTTTT
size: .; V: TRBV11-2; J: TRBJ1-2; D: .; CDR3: CASSLASGTHRDYTF; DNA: TGTGCCAGCAGCTTAGCCTCCGGGACACACAGGGACTACACCTTC
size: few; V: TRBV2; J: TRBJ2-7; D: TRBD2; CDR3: CASSEGLPGLDYEQYF; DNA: TGTGCCAGCAGTGAAGGGCTCCCGGGACTAGACTACGAGCAGTACTTC
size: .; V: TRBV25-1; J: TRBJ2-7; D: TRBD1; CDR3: CASSIPGQDPYEQYF; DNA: TGTGCCAGCAGTATTCCGGGACAGGACCCCTACGAGCAGTACTTC
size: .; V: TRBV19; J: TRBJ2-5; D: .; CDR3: CASSLRSVIETQYF; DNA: TGTGCCAGTAGTTTAAGGAGTGTTATAGAGACCCAGTACTTC
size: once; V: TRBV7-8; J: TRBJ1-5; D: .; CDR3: CASSLLGGVHQPQHF; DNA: TGTGCCAGCAGCTTATTGGGAGGGGTTCATCAGCCCCAGCATTTT
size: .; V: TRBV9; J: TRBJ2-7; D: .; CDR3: CASSAGTNTYEQYF; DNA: TGTGCCAGCAGCGCCGGGACAAATACCTACGAGCAGTACTTC
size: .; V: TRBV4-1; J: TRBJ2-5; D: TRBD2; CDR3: CASSQEGAGGLKETQYF; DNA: TGCGCCAGCAGCCAAGAAGGGGCGGGGGGGCTGAAAGAGACCCAGTACTTC
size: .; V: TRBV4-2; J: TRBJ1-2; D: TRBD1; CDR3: CASSPSLGQGDYGYTF; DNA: TGTGCCAGCAGCCCGAGCTTGGGACAGGGGGACTATGGCTACACCTTC
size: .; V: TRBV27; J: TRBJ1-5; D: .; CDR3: CASSPGQWQPQHF; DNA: TGTGCCAGCAGTCCGGGACAATGGCAGCCCCAGCATTTT
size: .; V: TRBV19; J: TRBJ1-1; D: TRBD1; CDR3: CASRAFGTGRNTEAFF; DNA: TGTGCCAGTAGAGCCTTCGGGACAGGGAGGAACACTGAAGCTTTCTTT
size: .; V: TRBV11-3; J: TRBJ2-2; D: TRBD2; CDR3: CATLLAGGGTGELFF; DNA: TGTGCCACCCTCCTAGCGGGGGGGGGAACCGGGGAGCTGTTTTTT
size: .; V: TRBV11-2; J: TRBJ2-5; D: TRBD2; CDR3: CASSLLSGAGETQYF; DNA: TGTGCCAGCAGCCTCTTAAGCGGGGCAGGGGAGACCCAGTACTTC
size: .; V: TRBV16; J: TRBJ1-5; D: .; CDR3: CASSQMANQPQHF; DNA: TGTGCCAGCAGCCAGATGGCTAATCAGCCCCAGCATTTT
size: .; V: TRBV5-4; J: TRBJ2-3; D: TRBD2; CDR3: CASSLRGGLSDTQYF; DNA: TGTGCCAGCAGCTTGCGGGGGGGCCTTTCAGATACGCAGTATTTT
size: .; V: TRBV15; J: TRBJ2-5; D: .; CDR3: CATSWSQGPEQYF; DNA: TGTGCCACCAGCTGGTCCCAGGGGCCGGAGCAGTACTTC
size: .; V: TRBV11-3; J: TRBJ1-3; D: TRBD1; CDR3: CASRTGGSSGNTIYF; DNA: TGTGCCAGCAGAACAGGGGGGTCCTCTGGAAACACCATATATTTT
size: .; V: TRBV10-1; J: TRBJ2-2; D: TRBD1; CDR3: CASSSAPGQINTGELFF; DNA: TGCGCCAGCAGTTCTGCTCCGGGACAGATAAACACCGGGGAGCTGTTTTTT
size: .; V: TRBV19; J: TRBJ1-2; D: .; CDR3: CASRGVSAYGYTF; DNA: TGTGCCAGTAGAGGGGTGAGTGCCTATGGCTACACCTTC
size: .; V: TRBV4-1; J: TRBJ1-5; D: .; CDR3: CASSLTTGSNQPQHF; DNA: TGCGCCAGCAGCCTAACTACAGGTAGCAATCAGCCCCAGCATTTT
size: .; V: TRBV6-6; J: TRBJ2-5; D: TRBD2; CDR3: CASSGRLAGGQKTQYF; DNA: TGTGCCAGCAGTGGGCGACTAGCGGGGGGGCAGAAGACCCAGTACTTC
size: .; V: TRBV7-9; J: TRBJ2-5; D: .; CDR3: CASSPMETQYF; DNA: TGTGCCAGCAGCCCCATGGAGACCCAGTACTTC
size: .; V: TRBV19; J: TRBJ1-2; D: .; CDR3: CASSPEEQDWRGYTF; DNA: TGTGCCAGTAGCCCCGAGGAGCAGGACTGGCGTGGCTACACCTTC
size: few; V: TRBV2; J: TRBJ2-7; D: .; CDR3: CASSQDRFYEQYF; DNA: TGTGCCAGCAGCCAGGATCGCTTCTACGAGCAGTACTTC
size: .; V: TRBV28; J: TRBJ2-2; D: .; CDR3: CASSRFFGGADAGELFF; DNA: TGTGCCAGCAGCCGTTTTTTCGGGGGAGCGGACGCCGGGGAGCTGTTTTTT
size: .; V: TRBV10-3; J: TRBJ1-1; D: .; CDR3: CATLKGENTEAFF; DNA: TGTGCCACCCTAAAAGGAGAGAACACTGAAGCTTTCTTT
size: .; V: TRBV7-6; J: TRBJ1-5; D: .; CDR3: CASSLERNQPQHF; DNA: TGTGCCAGCAGCTTAGAGAGGAATCAGCCCCAGCATTTT